A single sample gave rise to the 29 T cell receptor beta chains below, sequenced in a study of blood T cell repertoires in COVID-19. Sequencing was performed with immunoSEQ multiplex PCR; in TCRdb, only in-frame clones are kept and a portion is missing. The sample yields approximately 160,000 clones, more than 70% seen once. Sequences were obtained from PBMCs or T cells enriched from blood (not recorded which). The receptors were sampled from a man aged 35 to 55 who had recovered from COVID-19.

The V gene is TRBV25-1, the J gene TRBJ1-1, with TRBD1 matching 12 bases. J lost 5 bases, V lost 8 bases, and 9 bases had no gene match. CDR3 size: 15 residues. The germline V gene has CDR1 MGHDK and CDR2 SYGVNS. CDR3 in amino acids: CASGRDRGLGTEAFF. The CDR3 DNA sequence: TGTGCCAGCGGGCGGGACAGGGGGCTGGGAACTGAAGCTTTCTTT.

The V call is TRBV6-2 or TRBV6-3, the J call TRBJ2-7, with 9 bases that match TRBD1. J gave up 2 bases and V 5 bases, and 7 bases lay outside the gene matches. The CDR3 sequence is 15 residues long. Germline-derived CDR1 and CDR2 are MNHEY and SVGEGT. The CDR3 DNA sequence: TGTGCCAGCAGTCTCGGACAGGGGCCAACCTACGAGCAGTACTTC. This encodes CASSLGQGPTYEQYF.

CDR3 DNA: TGTGCCAGCCGGTCAATGGGCAGGGGTATAGATGGCTACACCTTC. This gives the protein CASRSMGRGIDGYTF. The V gene is TRBV19, the J gene TRBJ1-2; D may be TRBD1 (6 bases). CDR3 size: 15 residues. The ends were cut back, 9 bases at V and 6 bases at J, with 23 bases in the middle. Germline CDR1 is LNHDA and CDR2 is SQIVND (reference sequence).

This clone was seen a few times. The rearrangement links TRBV7-3 to TRBJ2-3; 8 nucleotides line up with TRBD2. Germline assignment: CDR1 SGHTA and CDR2 FQGTGA. The CDR3 totals 15 residues. J lost 0 bases, V lost 5 bases, and 4 bases had no gene match. The CDR3 loop is CASSLAGGSTDTQYF. The CDR3 bases are TGTGCCAGCAGCCTTGCGGGGGGTAGCACAGATACGCAGTATTTT. Complete variable domain (other parts from reference TRBV7-3 and TRBJ2-3): GAGVSQTPSNKVTEKGKYVELRCDPISGHTALYWYRQSLGQGPEFLIYFQGTGAADDSGLPNDRFFAVRPEGSVSTLKIQRTERGDSAVYLCASSLAGGSTDTQYFGPGTRLTVL.

J is TRBJ2-7 and V is TRBV7-8; 8 bases map to TRBD2. The V and J ends lost 2 bases and 0 bases, in that order; junction bases with no gene match: 6. CDR3 size: 16 residues. Germline assignment: CDR1 SGHVS and CDR2 FQNEAQ. CDR3 nucleotides: TGTGCCAGCAGCTTATATGGGAGCGGGAGCTCCTACGAGCAGTACGTC. This codes for CASSLYGSGSSYEQYV.

This sequence joins TRBV13 and TRBJ2-7; D perhaps matches TRBD2 (5 bases). V gave up 11 bases and J gave up 6 bases, with 17 bases separating them. The CDR3 is 12 residues long. The germline gives CDR1 PRHDT, CDR2 FYEKMQ (reference sequence). For the CDR3, the DNA is TGTGCCTCCTCGGTCCCCCGGGGCGAGCAGTACGTC. It is translated as CASSVPRGEQYV.

In this sample, this clone turned up a few times. The chain couples TRBV7-3 to TRBJ1-6; D is ambiguous. V gave up 1 base and J gave up 5 bases, with 9 bases separating them. This CDR3 has 15 residues. Per the germline V gene, CDR1 is SGHTA and CDR2 is FQGTGA. CDR3 region: CASSLMAGDNSPLHF. For the CDR3, the DNA is TGTGCCAGCAGCTTAATGGCAGGCGATAATTCACCCCTCCACTTT. The variable domain in full, completed from reference TRBV7-3 and TRBJ1-6, reads GAGVSQTPSNKVTEKGKYVELRCDPISGHTALYWYRQSLGQGPEFLIYFQGTGAADDSGLPNDRFFAVRPEGSVSTLKIQRTERGDSAVYLCASSLMAGDNSPLHFGNGTRLTVT.

V and J are TRBV7-2 and TRBJ2-1, with D hard to call. The V end was cut by 3 bases, the J end by 3 bases, with 9 bases between. The CDR3 has 14 amino acids. Germline V lookup: CDR1 SGHTA, CDR2 FQGNSA. This chain's CDR3 is CASSFNAGYNEQFF. The DNA of the CDR3 is TGTGCCAGCAGCTTTAATGCCGGCTACAATGAGCAGTTCTTC.

This clone appeared a few times. Other nucleotide sequences from this sample produce the same CDR3. V and J are TRBV2 and TRBJ1-5; 10 bases are a match to TRBD1. The CDR3 length is 15 residues. The germline gives CDR1 SNHLY, CDR2 FYNNEI. The V gene end was trimmed by 6 bases and the J gene end by 7 bases; junction bases not matched to a gene: 9. CDR3 loop: CASSGDRGGGQPQHF. The CDR3 DNA sequence: TGTGCCAGCAGCGGGGACAGGGGAGGAGGACAGCCCCAGCATTTT.

The chain carries TRBV7-3 and TRBJ2-5; 8 bases are a match to TRBD1. Germline CDR1 is SGHTA and CDR2 is FQGTGA. The CDR3 loop spans 14 amino acids. V trimming: 5 bases; J trimming: 2 bases; junction bases outside the gene matches: 4. Here the CDR3 DNA reads TGTGCCAGCAGCCGGACAGGGAATCAAGAGACCCAGTACTTC. Translated: CASSRTGNQETQYF. The variable domain in full, completed from reference TRBV7-3 and TRBJ2-5, reads GAGVSQTPSNKVTEKGKYVELRCDPISGHTALYWYRQSLGQGPEFLIYFQGTGAADDSGLPNDRFFAVRPEGSVSTLKIQRTERGDSAVYLCASSRTGNQETQYFGPGTRLLVL.

The chain joins TRBV7-9 to TRBJ1-1; no definite D call. V was cut by 5 bases and J by 8 bases, with 18 bases left in between. CDR3 length: 14 amino acids. Germline CDR1 SEHNR, CDR2 FQNEAQ (reference sequence). The CDR3 sequence is CASSPPPEYGEAFF. DNA of the CDR3: TGTGCCAGCAGCCCCCCGCCGGAGTACGGGGAAGCTTTCTTT.

V usage is TRBV5-1 and J usage is TRBJ2-7, with D possibly TRBD2 on 6 matching bases. From germline, CDR1 is SGHRS and CDR2 YFSETQ. The CDR3 spans 14 residues. Trimming shortened V by 2 bases and J by 5 bases, and 14 bases separated the two germline ends. The CDR3 sequence is CASSLGPRRDEQYF. The DNA for the CDR3 is TGCGCCAGCAGCTTAGGCCCGAGGAGGGACGAGCAGTACTTC.

J is TRBJ2-2 and V is TRBV3-1 (or the pseudogene TRBV3-2); 8 positions match TRBD1. The J segment lost 7 bases and the V segment lost 5 bases, leaving 9 bases of the junction unmatched. This CDR3 has 15 residues. Germline V gives CDR1 LGHDT, CDR2 YNNKEL (reference sequence). CDR3 protein: CASSRVDRGGGELFF. DNA of the CDR3: TGTGCCAGCAGCAGGGTCGACAGGGGAGGCGGGGAGCTGTTTTTT.

A few counts support this clone. This chain connects TRBV27 to TRBJ1-1; D not resolved. CDR3 size: 14 residues. V lost 2 bases, J lost 4 bases, and 11 bases lay in between. Looked up from germline, CDR1 is MNHEY and CDR2 is SMNVEV (reference sequence). The CDR3 bases are TGTGCCAGCAGTTTAGGGAGGGAGGGCACTGAAGCTTTCTTT. This translates into CASSLGREGTEAFF.

V is TRBV5-6 and J is TRBJ2-2; a possible D gene is TRBD1 (6 bases). Trimming took off 4 bases at V and 3 bases at J, with 16 bases between the two ends. Germline V lookup: CDR1 SGHDT, CDR2 YYEEEE. The CDR3 is made up of 16 amino acids. The CDR3 spells CASSPWGRGHTGELFF. The CDR3 DNA reads TGTGCCAGCAGCCCCTGGGGCAGGGGACACACCGGGGAGCTGTTTTTT.

V and J are TRBV7-8 and TRBJ2-3; D not certain. The CDR3 extends over 14 amino acids. Trimming left V 5 bases short and J 4 bases short, with 13 bases between. Germline CDR1 reads SGHVS; CDR2 reads FQNEAQ. CDR3 amino acids: CASSPRGVADTQYF. The CDR3 coding sequence is TGTGCCAGCAGCCCTCGAGGCGTGGCAGATACGCAGTATTTT. Based on the CDR3 plus reference TRBV7-8 and TRBJ2-3, the full variable domain is GAGVSQSPRYKVAKRGQDVALRCDPISGHVSLFWYQQALGQGPEFLTYFQNEAQLDKSGLPSDRFFAERPEGSVSTLKIQRTQQEDSAVYLCASSPRGVADTQYFGPGTRLTVL.

The gene calls are TRBV19 and TRBJ2-5, with a possible D match to TRBD2 (6 bases). CDR3 length: 17 amino acids. Trimming removed 3 bases at V and 0 bases at J, with 17 bases between. Germline V gene data show CDR1 as LNHDA and CDR2 as SQIVND (reference sequence). The CDR3 loop reads CASSIAGYGSYQETQYF. Here the CDR3 DNA reads TGTGCCAGTAGTATTGCGGGGTATGGGTCGTACCAAGAGACCCAGTACTTC.

This chain connects TRBV4-1 to TRBJ1-2; 7 bases map to TRBD1. Germline V gene sequence: CDR1 MGHRA, CDR2 YSYEKL. The junction had 14 bases not matched to a gene; V was cut back by 5 bases and J by 2 bases. The CDR3 has 17 residues. CDR3 DNA sequence: TGCGCCAGCAGCGAAGCCGTAGGACAGGCGTGGAACTATGGCTACACCTTC. Amino acids: CASSEAVGQAWNYGYTF.

This chain connects TRBV5-1 to TRBJ1-3, with 10 bases that match TRBD1. The CDR3 is 16 amino acids. V lost 3 bases to trimming and J lost 2 bases; unmatched junction nucleotides: 5. Germline V gene sequence: CDR1 SGHRS, CDR2 YFSETQ. The CDR3 reads CASSYNGQGAGNTIYF. As DNA, the CDR3 is TGCGCCAGCAGCTACAACGGACAGGGGGCTGGAAACACCATATATTTT.

V is TRBV18 and J is TRBJ2-7; tentatively, D is TRBD1 (6 bases). The CDR3 loop spans 14 amino acids. V was pared by 5 bases and J by 9 bases, with 20 bases between. CDR1 is KGHSH and CDR2 is LQKENI in the germline V gene. The CDR3 loop is CASSAGTPFLGQYV. The CDR3 DNA reads TGTGCCAGCTCAGCCGGGACACCCTTTTTGGGGCAGTACGTC.

The chain has TRBV19 and TRBJ1-5; 9 bases map to TRBD1. V trimming: 6 bases; J trimming: 9 bases; junction bases outside the gene matches: 6. Germline-derived CDR1 and CDR2 are LNHDA and SQIVND (reference sequence). This CDR3 comprises 13 residues. The CDR3 loop reads CASSTGGGLPQHF. In DNA, the CDR3 is TGTGCCAGTAGCACAGGGGGCGGTTTGCCCCAGCATTTT.

V usage is TRBV3-1 (or the pseudogene TRBV3-2) and J usage is TRBJ2-7; D perhaps matches TRBD1 (6 bases). Per the germline V gene, CDR1 is LGHDT and CDR2 is YNNKEL (reference sequence). Deletions cut 4 bases from V and 6 bases from J, with 13 bases between. This CDR3 comprises 13 residues. CDR3: CASSLTQGSEQYV. Here the CDR3 DNA reads TGTGCCAGCAGCCTCACTCAGGGGTCCGAGCAGTACGTC.

V and J are TRBV13 and TRBJ2-3; D gene uncertain. The V end lost 5 bases, the J end lost 6 bases, and 12 bases lay between the germline ends. This CDR3 is built from 13 residues. Looked up from germline, CDR1 is PRHDT and CDR2 is FYEKMQ (reference sequence). The CDR3 DNA is TGTGCCAGCAGCCCTAACCCCCCGGATACGCAGTATTTT. Amino acids: CASSPNPPDTQYF.

CDR3 DNA sequence: TGTGCCAGCAGTTTATCGTTCTGGGGCTCGAACACTGAAGCTTTCTTT. Amino acid sequence: CASSLSFWGSNTEAFF. The chain has TRBV27 and TRBJ1-1; a weak D match, TRBD1 (5 bases). The germline V and J ends were trimmed by 0 bases and 1 base, with 12 bases remaining between them. Germline-derived CDR1 and CDR2 are MNHEY and SMNVEV (reference sequence). The CDR3 contains 16 residues.

V and J are TRBV2 and TRBJ2-4; perhaps TRBD1 as D (6 bases). The V end lost 6 bases, the J end lost 0 bases, and 9 bases lay between the germline ends. CDR1 SNHLY and CDR2 FYNNEI come from the germline V gene. The CDR3 extends over 14 amino acids. For the CDR3, the DNA is TGTGCCAGCAGGGAACAGGGAGCCAAAAACATTCAGTACTTC. It specifies CASREQGAKNIQYF.

This chain joins TRBV19 and TRBJ2-1; D perhaps matches TRBD2 (5 bases). Trimming cost V 3 bases and J 0 bases, with 12 bases left between them. Looked up from germline, CDR1 is LNHDA and CDR2 is SQIVND (reference sequence). This CDR3 region has 16 residues. This CDR3 reads CASSMGSGSSYNEQFF. The CDR3 nucleotides are TGTGCCAGTAGTATGGGATCGGGGAGCTCCTACAATGAGCAGTTCTTC. Full variable domain (remainder filled in from reference TRBV19 and TRBJ2-1): DGGITQSPKYLFRKEGQNVTLSCEQNLNHDAMYWYRQDPGQGLRLIYYSQIVNDFQKGDIAEGYSVSREKKESFPLTVTSAQKNPTAFYLCASSMGSGSSYNEQFFGPGTRLTVL.

This clone was seen a single time. This chain connects TRBV9 to TRBJ1-6; D is unclear. CDR3 length: 15 residues. The germline CDR1 and CDR2 sequences are SGDLS and YYNGEE. Between the trimmed V and J ends, which lost 0 bases and 4 bases, there was a span of 8 bases. Here the CDR3 reads CASSVGVTYNSPLHF. In DNA, the CDR3 is TGTGCCAGCAGCGTAGGAGTAACGTATAATTCACCCCTCCACTTT.

V usage is TRBV5-1 and J usage is TRBJ2-1; D is unclear. Trimming left V 4 bases short and J 1 base short, with 12 bases between. The CDR3 has 15 residues. Germline V gives CDR1 SGHRS, CDR2 YFSETQ. CDR3 loop: CASSPSTPSYNEQFF. The CDR3, as DNA: TGCGCCAGCAGCCCCTCTACCCCTTCCTACAATGAGCAGTTCTTC.

This clone was picked up one time. The J gene is TRBJ1-1, the V gene TRBV4-2; unclear D gene. The germline V gene encodes CDR1 LGHNA and CDR2 YNFKEQ. V lost 1 base and J lost 0, with 6 bases in between. This CDR3 has 14 residues. The CDR3 loop is CASSQASLNTEAFF. As DNA, the CDR3 is TGTGCCAGCAGCCAAGCCTCCCTGAACACTGAAGCTTTCTTT.